These 30 T cell receptor beta chains share one sample of origin, sequenced in a study of CD8+ T cells in alopecia areata. Sample treatment: oral pan-JAK inhibitor, 5-10 mg twice daily. It was cDNA, reverse transcribed from extracted RNA, that served as the sequencing template. The protocol was immunoSEQ multiplex PCR, while the TCRdb copy is restricted to in-frame clones and leaves out a portion. The data hold about 300,000 clones, with roughly 60% observed a single time. Here the sequenced sample was CD4+ T cells sorted from blood, taken at week 24, from a patient treated with tofacitinib. Every receptor here comes from a human donor with alopecia areata.

This sequence joins TRBV9 and TRBJ2-5; D not certain. The germline V gene has CDR1 SGDLS and CDR2 YYNGEE. The length of the CDR3 is 15 residues. Trimming removed 1 base at V and 5 bases at J, with 15 bases between. The CDR3 spells CASSVKPQAGETQYF. The CDR3 coding sequence is TGTGCCAGCAGCGTAAAACCCCAAGCCGGGGAGACCCAGTACTTC.

As regards this clone: Other DNA sequences within the sample encode an identical CDR3. V usage is TRBV30 and J usage is TRBJ2-6; D unresolved. The CDR3 has 14 amino acids. Germline V gene data show CDR1 as GTSNPN and CDR2 as SVGIG (reference sequence). V was trimmed by 5 bases and J by 0 bases, leaving 8 bases between them. The CDR3, as DNA: TGTGCCTGGTCCCCCCGCTCTGGGGCCAACGTCCTGACTTTC. Translation: CAWSPRSGANVLTF.

The chain combines TRBV5-4 with TRBJ1-1; D uncertain. This CDR3 is 16 amino acids long. Trimming took 0 bases from V and 1 from J, leaving 13 bases between them. Per the germline V gene, CDR1 is SGHNT and CDR2 is YYREEE (reference sequence). This CDR3 reads CASSLEGGRSNTEAFF. The CDR3 nucleotides read TGTGCCAGCAGCTTGGAAGGCGGGCGTTCGAACACTGAAGCTTTCTTT.

The chain recombines TRBV29-1 with TRBJ2-5, with 7 bases lining up with TRBD1. The V gene's germline CDR1 is SQVTM and CDR2 ANQGSEA. The V segment lost 6 bases and the J segment 1 base; nucleotides outside the gene matches: 2. CDR3 length equals 12 residues. The CDR3 is CSVRTGQETQYF. The CDR3 bases are TGCAGCGTCAGGACAGGCCAAGAGACCCAGTACTTC.

This rearrangement joins TRBV6-5 to TRBJ1-1; D is unclear. In germline, CDR1 is MNHEY, CDR2 SVGAGI. The length of the CDR3 is 15 residues. V gave up 0 bases and J gave up 11 bases, with 19 bases separating them. As DNA, the CDR3 is TGTGCCAGCAGTTACTCAGACGTACCCAGTCCTGGGGCTTTCTTT. This gives the protein CASSYSDVPSPGAFF.

This clone was seen more than once but under ten times. The chain employs TRBV7-3 and TRBJ2-2; no clear D gene. The CDR3 extends over 14 amino acids. Germline CDR1 SGHTA, CDR2 FQGTGA. Trimming shortened V by 5 bases and J by 1 base, and 8 bases separated the two germline ends. For the CDR3, the DNA is TGTGCCAGCAGCCAACAACGGAACACCGGGGAGCTGTTTTTT. Amino acid sequence: CASSQQRNTGELFF. Based on the CDR3 plus reference TRBV7-3 and TRBJ2-2, the full variable domain is GAGVSQTPSNKVTEKGKYVELRCDPISGHTALYWYRQSLGQGPEFLIYFQGTGAADDSGLPNDRFFAVRPEGSVSTLKIQRTERGDSAVYLCASSQQRNTGELFFGEGSRLTVL.

This clone was detected once. The chain has TRBV5-4 and TRBJ1-1; D is perhaps TRBD1 (5 bases). In germline, CDR1 is SGHNT, CDR2 YYREEE (reference sequence). V shed 0 bases and J shed 0 bases, with 9 bases lying between them. CDR3 length: 15 residues. CDR3 DNA sequence: TGTGCCAGCAGCTTGGGGGGGGTTGTGAACACTGAAGCTTTCTTT. This codes for CASSLGGVVNTEAFF.

The chain couples TRBV5-1 to TRBJ2-5; 8 bases are a match to TRBD2. The trim removed 4 bases at V and 5 bases at J, leaving 1 base unmatched. This CDR3 is 12 amino acids long. Germline loops: CDR1 SGHRS, CDR2 YFSETQ. The CDR3 reads CASSREGETQYF. In DNA, the CDR3 is TGCGCCAGCAGCCGGGAGGGGGAGACCCAGTACTTC. The variable domain in full, with the rest retrieved from reference TRBV5-1 and TRBJ2-5, is KAGVTQTPRYLIKTRGQQVTLSCSPISGHRSVSWYQQTPGQGLQFLFEYFSETQRNKGNFPGRFSGRQFSNSRSEMNVSTLELGDSALYLCASSREGETQYFGPGTRLLVL.

The chain combines TRBV29-1 with TRBJ1-1, with D possibly matching TRBD1 (5 bases). Trimming removed 7 bases at V and 0 bases at J, with 18 bases between. This CDR3 has 15 amino acids. Germline V gene sequence: CDR1 SQVTM, CDR2 ANQGSEA. CDR3 DNA sequence: TGCAGCGCAGGTACCTACCGGGGGGTGAACACTGAAGCTTTCTTT. Its protein product is CSAGTYRGVNTEAFF.

The V gene is TRBV6-5, the J gene TRBJ1-4; no definite D call. The germline V gene has CDR1 MNHEY and CDR2 SVGAGI. The length of the CDR3 is 13 residues. Between the trimmed V and J ends, which lost 4 bases and 8 bases, there was a span of 11 bases. CDR3 sequence (DNA): TGTGCCAGCAGTTTAGGTCGACGCGAAAAACTGTTTTTT. Translating gives CASSLGRREKLFF.

This clone was picked up a small number of times. The J gene is TRBJ1-2, the V gene TRBV27; a possible D gene is TRBD1 (5 bases). The CDR3 covers 13 residues. Germline CDR1 is MNHEY and CDR2 is SMNVEV (reference sequence). V was pared by 0 bases and J by 5 bases, with 7 bases between. CDR3 protein: CASSLSGGYGYTF. The DNA for the CDR3 is TGTGCCAGCAGTTTATCGGGGGGATATGGCTACACCTTC.

This clone occurred a few times. The J gene is TRBJ2-2, the V gene TRBV9; D is perhaps TRBD1 or TRBD2 (5 bases each). The CDR3 sequence is 16 residues long. Trimming shortened V by 4 bases and J by 2 bases, and 15 bases separated the two germline ends. Germline CDR1 is SGDLS and CDR2 is YYNGEE. CDR3 in amino acids: CASSNRDGRNTGELFF. CDR3 DNA: TGTGCCAGCAGCAACCGGGACGGAAGAAACACCGGGGAGCTGTTTTTT. The full variable domain, completed using reference TRBV9 and TRBJ2-2, is DSGVTQTPKHLITATGQRVTLRCSPRSGDLSVYWYQQSLDQGLQFLIQYYNGEERAKGNILERFSAQQFPDLHSELNLSSLELGDSALYFCASSNRDGRNTGELFFGEGSRLTVL.

The gene calls are TRBV7-8 and TRBJ2-5; TRBD2 aligns across 9 bases. The germline V gene has CDR1 SGHVS and CDR2 FQNEAQ. This CDR3 has 15 residues. J gave up 4 bases and V 2 bases, and 5 bases lay outside the gene matches. CDR3 nucleotides: TGTGCCAGCAGCTTATCGCGGGGGGGCGGAGAGACCCAGTACTTC. Translation gives CASSLSRGGGETQYF.

V gene TRBV29-1 combines with J gene TRBJ2-7; 8 nucleotides match TRBD1. The CDR3 runs 14 residues. Germline values: CDR1 SQVTM, CDR2 ANQGSEA. V was clipped by 4 bases and J by 6 bases; unmatched bases: 11. CDR3 amino acids: CSVALGQGYSEQYF. In nucleotides, the CDR3 is TGCAGCGTTGCCCTAGGACAGGGTTATAGCGAGCAGTACTTC.

The chain carries TRBV23-1 and TRBJ2-7, with D uncertain. TRBV23-1 qualifies as an ORF whose function is uncertain. The CDR3 is 15 amino acids. With 3 bases removed from V and 0 bases from J, the gap between germline ends came to 12 bases. The CDR3 coding sequence is TGCGCCAGCAGTCAGCCATCGGTAGGCTCCTACGAGCAGTACTTC. The encoded protein is CASSQPSVGSYEQYF.

This sequence joins TRBV5-1 and TRBJ2-1; 8 nucleotides align to TRBD1. V lost 4 bases to trimming and J lost 11 bases; unmatched junction nucleotides: 11. The V gene's germline CDR1 is SGHRS and CDR2 YFSETQ. The CDR3 sequence is 14 residues long. The DNA of the CDR3 is TGCGCCAGCAGCCTTCCGGACAGGGCAGGGCAGCAGTTCTTC. Translating it yields CASSLPDRAGQQFF.

V and J are TRBV30 and TRBJ2-7; D is possibly TRBD1 (5 bases). The CDR3 is made up of 15 amino acids. With 2 bases removed from V and 6 bases from J, the gap between germline ends came to 20 bases. CDR1 is GTSNPN and CDR2 is SVGIG in the germline V gene (reference sequence). DNA of the CDR3: TGTGCCTGGAGTCCTCCGGATAGGGGTGTCCGCGAGCAGTACTTC. Its protein product is CAWSPPDRGVREQYF. The whole variable domain, remainder taken from reference TRBV30 and TRBJ2-7, is SQTIHQWPATLVQPVGSPLSLECTVEGTSNPNLYWYRQAAGRGLQLLFYSVGIGQISSEVPQNLSASRPQDRQFILSSKKLLLSDSGFYLCAWSPPDRGVREQYFGPGTRLTVT.

The CDR3 protein is CASRSGGETQYF. For the CDR3, the DNA is TGTGCCAGCAGAAGTGGGGGAGAGACCCAGTACTTC. The gene calls are TRBV25-1 and TRBJ2-5, with D possibly being TRBD1 or TRBD2 (5 bases each). The V and J ends lost 6 bases and 4 bases respectively, with 9 bases between them. CDR3 length equals 12 residues. Per germline, CDR1 MGHDK and CDR2 SYGVNS.

The rearrangement uses TRBV5-1 and TRBJ2-2; 8 bases agree with TRBD1. V shed 5 bases, J shed 4 bases, and the junction held 7 bases outside the gene matches. CDR3 length: 15 amino acids. The V gene's germline CDR1 is SGHRS and CDR2 YFSETQ. The CDR3 loop is CASSLDRVATGELFF. The CDR3 DNA reads as TGCGCCAGCAGTCTGGACAGGGTTGCCACCGGGGAGCTGTTTTTT.

To note about this clone: Other DNA sequences from this sample encode an identical CDR3 as well. This chain links TRBV4-1 with TRBJ2-3, with D hard to call. Trimming stripped 0 bases from V and 3 bases from J, with 4 bases between. The CDR3 is 13 residues long. CDR1 is MGHRA, CDR2 YSYEKL, per germline. This chain's CDR3 is CASSQEATDTQYF. CDR3 coding DNA: TGCGCCAGCAGCCAAGAGGCGACAGATACGCAGTATTTT.

This chain connects TRBV5-1 to TRBJ2-1, with unresolved D. The V and J ends lost 1 base and 0 bases respectively, with 8 bases between them. The CDR3 consists of 15 residues. Germline V gene sequence: CDR1 SGHRS, CDR2 YFSETQ. The DNA for the CDR3 is TGCGCCAGCAGCTTGCATGGGGACTCCTACAATGAGCAGTTCTTC. It yields the protein CASSLHGDSYNEQFF.

This clone has only a few counts. The junction shows a germline mismatch at one end, possibly a read error. The V and J genes are TRBV10-3 and TRBJ2-7, with D uncertain. The germline CDR1 and CDR2 sequences are ENHRY and SYGVKD. This CDR3 has 10 residues. The CDR3 protein is CAIEVDPRNF. The CDR3 nucleotides are TGTGCCATCGAGGTGGACCCCCGGAACTTC.

This chain joins TRBV4-1 and TRBJ2-5, with TRBD1 matching 8 bases. The CDR3 extends over 15 amino acids. The V gene's germline CDR1 is MGHRA and CDR2 YSYEKL. J gave up 4 bases and V 3 bases, and 7 bases lay outside the gene matches. The CDR3 DNA is TGCGCCAGCAGCCACCGACAGGGGACGGCAGAGACCCAGTACTTC. Residues: CASSHRQGTAETQYF.

The chain recombines TRBV4-1 with TRBJ2-6; 7 nucleotides line up with TRBD1. CDR3 length: 19 amino acids. The V and J ends lost 1 base and 2 bases, in that order; junction bases with no gene match: 11. Germline CDR1 MGHRA, CDR2 YSYEKL. CDR3: CASSQGAGTEFAGANVLTF. The CDR3 coding sequence is TGCGCCAGCAGCCAAGGCGCCGGGACAGAGTTCGCTGGGGCCAACGTCCTGACTTTC.

This rearrangement joins TRBV18 to TRBJ2-3, with unresolved D. Deletions cut 2 bases from V and 0 bases from J, with 9 bases between. The germline CDR1 and CDR2 sequences are KGHSH and LQKENI. The CDR3 spans 15 residues. CDR3 DNA sequence: TGTGCCAGCTCACCATATGCTATTAGCACAGATACGCAGTATTTT. Translated: CASSPYAISTDTQYF.

This chain uses TRBV5-1 with TRBJ2-7; D is unresolved. CDR3 length: 12 residues. V dropped 2 bases and J dropped 5 bases, with 8 bases sitting between them. Germline CDR1 and CDR2: SGHRS and YFSETQ. CDR3: CASSFGTDEQYF. In nucleotides, the CDR3 is TGCGCCAGCAGCTTTGGCACGGACGAGCAGTACTTC.

The J gene is TRBJ1-2, the V gene TRBV7-9, with D possibly being TRBD1 (6 bases). The germline V gene has CDR1 SEHNR and CDR2 FQNEAQ (reference sequence). Trimming left V 5 bases short and J 4 bases short, with 14 bases between. The CDR3 runs to 14 residues. CDR3 residues: CASSLQGTSYGYTF. In DNA, the CDR3 is TGTGCCAGCAGCCTCCAGGGGACTAGCTATGGCTACACCTTC.

The chain recombines TRBV13 with TRBJ2-7; 7 bases fit TRBD1. CDR1 and CDR2 from the germline V gene are PRHDT and FYEKMQ (reference sequence). This CDR3 contains 14 residues. V was pared by 5 bases and J by 2 bases, with 6 bases of the junction left unmatched. CDR3 loop: CASSLYGTAYEQYF. In nucleotides, the CDR3 is TGTGCCAGCAGCCTATACGGGACAGCCTACGAGCAGTACTTC.

The genes are TRBV29-1 and TRBJ2-1, with 8 bases aligning to TRBD2. The CDR3 is made up of 16 amino acids. With 4 bases clipped from V and 4 bases from J, the junction kept 12 bases outside the gene matches. Germline V gives CDR1 SQVTM, CDR2 ANQGSEA. The CDR3 DNA follows: TGCAGCGTTGGGGCTGCGGGGGGTGTTGGGTACAATGAGCAGTTCTTC. Its translation is CSVGAAGGVGYNEQFF.

The CDR3 region has the DNA TGTGCCAGCAGCTTACCCCTCAGGGGGCCGACTTCCTACGAGCAGTACTTC. This gives the protein CASSLPLRGPTSYEQYF. This chain links TRBV7-2 with TRBJ2-7, with 8 positions matching TRBD1. V was clipped by 2 bases and J by 1 base; unmatched bases: 10. The CDR3 spans 17 residues. Germline CDR1 and CDR2: SGHTA and FQGNSA.